Detailed here is one TCR beta chain. These data belong to a study of blood T cell repertoires in COVID-19. Study as a whole: Sites across the United States, Italy and Spain contributed samples from acute and convalescent COVID-19. Sample material is recorded as cDNA or gDNA derived from T cells, B-cell-depleted T cells, or PBMCs.

V was pared by 0 bases and J by 3 bases, with 2 bases of the junction left unmatched. Germline CDR1 reads SGDLS; CDR2 reads YYNGEE. The CDR3 sequence is 15 residues long. Original processing methods: It was from reference gene primer amplification that nucleated cell counts were estimated. The repertoire was sequenced with immunoSEQ multiplex PCR; TCRdb's copy has only in-frame clones and lacks some. V and J calls and clone size follow that table, whereas D and trimming were derived from the DNA. Among around 220,000 clones listed, about four fifths were seen once. This chain links TRBV9 with TRBJ1-4, with TRBD1 matching 7 bases. Sequences were obtained from peripheral blood. This TCR was sampled from a woman at least 80 years old with acute or convalescent COVID-19. The CDR3 DNA sequence: TGTGCCAGCAGCGTAGTAGGGACAGCTAATGAAAAACTGTTTTTT. Its protein is CASSVVGTANEKLFF. Full variable domain (rest looked up from reference TRBV9 and TRBJ1-4): DSGVTQTPKHLITATGQRVTLRCSPRSGDLSVYWYQQSLDQGLQFLIQYYNGEERAKGNILERFSAQQFPDLHSELNLSSLELGDSALYFCASSVVGTANEKLFFGSGTQLSVL.